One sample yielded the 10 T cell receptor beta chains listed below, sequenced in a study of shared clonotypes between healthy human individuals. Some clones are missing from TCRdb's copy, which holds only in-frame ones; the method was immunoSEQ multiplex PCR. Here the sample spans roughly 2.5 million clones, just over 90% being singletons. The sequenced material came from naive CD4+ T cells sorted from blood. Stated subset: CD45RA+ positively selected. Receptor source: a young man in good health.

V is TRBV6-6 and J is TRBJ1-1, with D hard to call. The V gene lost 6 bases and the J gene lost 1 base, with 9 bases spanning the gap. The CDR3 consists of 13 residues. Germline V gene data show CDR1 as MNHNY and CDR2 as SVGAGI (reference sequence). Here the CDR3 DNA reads TGTGCCAGCAGGCCCCGGCCGAACACTGAAGCTTTCTTT. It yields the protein CASRPRPNTEAFF.

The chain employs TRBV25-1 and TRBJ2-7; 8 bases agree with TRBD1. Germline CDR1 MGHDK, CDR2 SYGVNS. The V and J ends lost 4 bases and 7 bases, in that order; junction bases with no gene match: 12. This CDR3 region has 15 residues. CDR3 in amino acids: CASSVMDRASEEQYF. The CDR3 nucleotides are TGTGCCAGCAGTGTTATGGACAGGGCCTCGGAGGAGCAGTACTTC.

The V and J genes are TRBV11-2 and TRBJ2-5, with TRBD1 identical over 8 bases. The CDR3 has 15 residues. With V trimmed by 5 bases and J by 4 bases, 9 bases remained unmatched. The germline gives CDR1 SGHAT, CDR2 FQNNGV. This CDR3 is CASSRTSTGVETQYF. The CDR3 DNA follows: TGTGCCAGCAGCCGCACCTCGACAGGGGTAGAGACCCAGTACTTC.

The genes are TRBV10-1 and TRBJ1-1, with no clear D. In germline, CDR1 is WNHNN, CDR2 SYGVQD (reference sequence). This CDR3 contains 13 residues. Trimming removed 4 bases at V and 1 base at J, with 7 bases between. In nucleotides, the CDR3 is TGCGCCAGCAGTGCCCTCCAGAACACTGAAGCTTTCTTT. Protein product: CASSALQNTEAFF.

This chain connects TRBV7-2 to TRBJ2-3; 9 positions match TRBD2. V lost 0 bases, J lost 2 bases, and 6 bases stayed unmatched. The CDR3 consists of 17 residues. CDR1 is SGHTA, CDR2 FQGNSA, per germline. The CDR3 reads CASSLARLAGFTDTQYF. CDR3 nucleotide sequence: TGTGCCAGCAGCTTAGCTCGGCTAGCGGGGTTCACAGATACGCAGTATTTT. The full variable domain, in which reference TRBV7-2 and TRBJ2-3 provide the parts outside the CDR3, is GAGVSQSPSNKVTEKGKDVELRCDPISGHTALYWYRQSLGQGLEFLIYFQGNSAPDKSGLPSDRFSAERTGGSVSTLTIQRTQQEDSAVYLCASSLARLAGFTDTQYFGPGTRLTVL.

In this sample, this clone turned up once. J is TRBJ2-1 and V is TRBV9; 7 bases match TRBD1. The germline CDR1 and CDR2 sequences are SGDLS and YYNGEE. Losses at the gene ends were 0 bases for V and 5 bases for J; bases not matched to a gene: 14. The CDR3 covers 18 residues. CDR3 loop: CASSVGPLTGSVNNEQFF. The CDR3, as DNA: TGTGCCAGCAGCGTAGGCCCCCTGACAGGGTCGGTCAACAATGAGCAGTTCTTC.

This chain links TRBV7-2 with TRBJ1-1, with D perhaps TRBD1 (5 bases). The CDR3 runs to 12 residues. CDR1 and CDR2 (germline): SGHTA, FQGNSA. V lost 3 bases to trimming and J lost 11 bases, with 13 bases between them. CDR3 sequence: CASSFPGTEAFF. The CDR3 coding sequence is TGTGCCAGCAGCTTCCCCGGGACCGAGGCTTTCTTT.

The CDR3 bases are TGCGCCAGCGGGGTTCTGGGCACAGATACGCAGTATTTT. It codes for CASGVLGTDTQYF. This chain links TRBV5-1 with TRBJ2-3; no clear D. CDR1 SGHRS and CDR2 YFSETQ come from the germline V gene. V lost 7 bases, J lost 1 base, and 10 bases lay in between. The CDR3 length is 13 residues.

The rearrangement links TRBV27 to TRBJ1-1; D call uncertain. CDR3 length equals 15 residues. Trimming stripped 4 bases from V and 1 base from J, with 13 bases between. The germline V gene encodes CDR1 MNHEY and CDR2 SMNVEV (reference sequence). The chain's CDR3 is CASSYLGLGNTEAFF. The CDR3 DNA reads TGTGCCAGCAGTTACTTGGGCCTCGGGAACACTGAAGCTTTCTTT.

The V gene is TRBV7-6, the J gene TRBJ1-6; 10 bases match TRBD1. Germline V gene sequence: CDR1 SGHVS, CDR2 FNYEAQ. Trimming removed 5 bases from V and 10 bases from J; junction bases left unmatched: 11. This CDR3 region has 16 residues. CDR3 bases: TGTGCCAGCAGCCCCTGGGACAGGGGAAAGCGATCACCCCTCCACTTT. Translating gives CASSPWDRGKRSPLHF.